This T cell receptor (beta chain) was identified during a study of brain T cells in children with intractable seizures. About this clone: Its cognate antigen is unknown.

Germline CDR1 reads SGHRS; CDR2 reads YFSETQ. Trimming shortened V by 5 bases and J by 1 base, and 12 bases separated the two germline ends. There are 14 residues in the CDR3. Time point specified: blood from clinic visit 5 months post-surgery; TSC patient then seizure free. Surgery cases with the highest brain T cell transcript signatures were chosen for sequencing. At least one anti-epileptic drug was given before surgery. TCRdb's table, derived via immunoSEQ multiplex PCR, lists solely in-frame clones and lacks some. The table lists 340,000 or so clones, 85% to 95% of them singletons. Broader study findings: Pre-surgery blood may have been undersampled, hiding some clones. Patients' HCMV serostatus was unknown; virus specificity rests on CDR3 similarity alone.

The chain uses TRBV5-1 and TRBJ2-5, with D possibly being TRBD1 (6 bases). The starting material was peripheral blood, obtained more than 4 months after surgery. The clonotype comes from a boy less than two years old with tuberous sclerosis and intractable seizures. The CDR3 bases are TGCGCCAGCAGAATTGAGGGGGTCCAAGAGACCCAGTACTTC. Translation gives CASRIEGVQETQYF.